This record looks at one T cell receptor (beta chain) sequence and its context. In the original workflow: It was from reference gene primer amplification that nucleated cell counts were estimated. Clones were sequenced by immunoSEQ multiplex PCR, and TCRdb holds only the in-frame ones, with some missing. The DNA was the basis for D and trimming; V, J and clone size are from that table. Here the sample spans 300,000 to 350,000 clones, almost 90% being singletons. CDR1 is SGHTA and CDR2 is FQGNSA in the germline V gene. Trimming stripped 0 bases from V and 1 base from J, with 3 bases between. The CDR3 is 14 residues long. This sample is part of a study of blood T cell repertoires in COVID-19.

The TCR comes from a woman in her 30s with COVID-19, enrolled during active disease. Sequenced sample: peripheral blood. This chain links TRBV7-2 with TRBJ2-2; D gene unclear. DNA for the CDR3: TGTGCCAGCAGCTTAGCTCTGAACACCGGGGAGCTGTTTTTT. It specifies CASSLALNTGELFF.